A single sample is the source of the 30 T cell receptor beta chains below, sequenced in a study of beta chain features in type 1 diabetes. Sequencing targeted expressed TCRB transcripts, as all isolated RNA had been reverse transcribed. TCRdb's copy holds only in-frame clones and misses some; the assay was immunoSEQ multiplex PCR. Among about 620,000 clones listed, around a sixth were seen once. Sample: naive CD4+ T cells from blood. The receptor set was obtained from a man aged 18 to 29 in good health.

There are a few counts of this clone. The rearrangement links TRBV6-5 to TRBJ1-1, with TRBD1 as a possible D gene (5 bases). Per the germline V gene, CDR1 is MNHEY and CDR2 is SVGAGI. The CDR3 has 14 amino acids. The V gene lost 5 bases and the J gene lost 11 bases, with 21 bases spanning the gap. The DNA of the CDR3 is TGTGCCAGCAGTCCCCGGCAGGGTCAGGGTGGGGCTTTCTTT. It translates to CASSPRQGQGGAFF.

This clone was seen a few times. This chain links TRBV7-9 with TRBJ2-7, with D possibly being TRBD1 (6 bases). V was clipped by 4 bases and J by 2 bases, with 12 bases between them. The germline V gene has CDR1 SEHNR and CDR2 FQNEAQ (reference sequence). The CDR3 is 14 amino acids. In DNA form, the CDR3 reads TGTGCCAGCAGCTCCGACAGGTATACCTACGAGCAGTACTTC. Its protein product is CASSSDRYTYEQYF.

The chain links TRBV18 to TRBJ1-3; D is uncertain. CDR1 KGHSH and CDR2 LQKENI come from the germline V gene. The V end lost 2 bases, the J end lost 4 bases, and 15 bases lay between the germline ends. The CDR3 totals 16 residues. The CDR3 reads CASSPRPGLSGNTIYF. The CDR3 DNA sequence: TGTGCCAGCTCACCAAGGCCGGGATTGTCCGGAAACACCATATATTTT.

CDR3 DNA: TGTGCCAGCAGTTTAGGGGGGGATGGCTACACCTTC. It is translated as CASSLGGDGYTF. This chain joins TRBV27 and TRBJ1-2; possible D gene TRBD1, 5 bases. The CDR3 is made up of 12 amino acids. Trimming pared 2 bases from V and 6 bases from J, leaving 7 bases between. Germline assignment: CDR1 MNHEY and CDR2 SMNVEV (reference sequence).

This clone was counted a few times. The V call is TRBV6-5, the J call TRBJ1-1; perhaps TRBD1 as D (6 bases). V was pared by 8 bases and J by 8 bases, with 15 bases between. Germline V lookup: CDR1 MNHEY, CDR2 SVGAGI. The CDR3 loop spans 12 amino acids. CDR3 DNA sequence: TGTGCCAGCCAGTTAAGGGGGGCCGAAGCTTTCTTT. As protein: CASQLRGAEAFF.

This clone occurred a few times. The chain carries TRBV10-3 and TRBJ2-2; no clear D gene. Trimming left V 3 bases short and J 3 bases short, with 11 bases between. The CDR3 consists of 15 residues. CDR1 and CDR2 (germline): ENHRY, SYGVKD. CDR3 sequence (DNA): TGTGCCATCAGTGACCGGGTGGCGGACACCGGGGAGCTGTTTTTT. It is translated as CAISDRVADTGELFF.

V and J are TRBV18 and TRBJ1-1; the D is unclear. Germline V CDR1 and CDR2: KGHSH, LQKENI. The CDR3 sequence is 16 residues long. Trimming took off 1 base at V and 3 bases at J, with 15 bases between the two ends. The CDR3 DNA is TGTGCCAGCTCACCACAACCCGGGTGGCCGGACACTGAAGCTTTCTTT. The encoded protein is CASSPQPGWPDTEAFF.

This clone was recorded a few times. The rearrangement uses TRBV11-3 and TRBJ2-1; the match to TRBD1 covers 8 bases. The CDR3 length is 12 residues. The ends lost 7 bases at V and 7 bases at J; junction bases unmatched: 3. Germline CDR1 reads SGHNT; CDR2 reads YENEEA. CDR3 region: CASTGTGNEQFF. In nucleotides, the CDR3 is TGTGCCAGCACCGGGACAGGAAATGAGCAGTTCTTC.

There are a few counts of this clone. The chain employs TRBV28 and TRBJ2-1; D call uncertain. CDR1 MDHEN and CDR2 SYDVKM come from the germline V gene. With 5 bases removed from V and 15 bases from J, the gap between germline ends came to 23 bases. The CDR3 is 14 residues long. The CDR3 reads CASSPGSLGSSPFF. Here the CDR3 DNA reads TGTGCCAGCAGTCCCGGGTCGTTGGGCTCGAGTCCGTTCTTC.

The table lists this clone with a count of one. The genes are TRBV7-8 and TRBJ2-7; possibly TRBD1 or TRBD2 for D (5 bases each). The CDR3 is 16 amino acids. The V and J ends lost 6 bases and 2 bases respectively, with 20 bases between them. Germline CDR1 SGHVS, CDR2 FQNEAQ. The CDR3 region has the DNA TGTGCCAGCAGTCGCGAACGGGGCAGGGAACCCTACGAGCAGTACTTC. Residues: CASSRERGREPYEQYF.

This clone has more than one count but fewer than ten. The V and J genes are TRBV2 and TRBJ2-7; TRBD2 matches 8 bases. The CDR3 loop spans 12 amino acids. Germline lookup yields CDR1 SNHLY and CDR2 FYNNEI. Losses at the gene ends were 6 bases for V and 4 bases for J; bases not matched to a gene: 2. CDR3 sequence: CASRSGGYEQYF. CDR3 in DNA: TGTGCCAGCAGGTCGGGAGGGTACGAGCAGTACTTC.

This clone has more than one count but fewer than ten. This chain links TRBV29-1 with TRBJ1-2; no firm D call. This CDR3 comprises 13 residues. V lost 5 bases and J lost 4, with 14 bases in between. From germline, CDR1 is SQVTM and CDR2 ANQGSEA. CDR3 sequence: CSVTLDVGYGYTF. DNA for the CDR3: TGCAGCGTTACCTTAGATGTTGGCTATGGCTACACCTTC.

The table lists this clone with a few counts. This sample also contains other DNA sequences that code for the same CDR3. The gene calls are TRBV18 and TRBJ2-7, with D perhaps TRBD1 or TRBD2 (5 bases each). The germline V and J ends were trimmed by 2 bases and 1 base, with 9 bases remaining between them. The germline V gene has CDR1 KGHSH and CDR2 LQKENI. The CDR3 contains 14 residues. CDR3 DNA: TGTGCCAGCTCACCAGGGGGAAGGTCCTACGAGCAGTACTTC. Amino acid sequence: CASSPGGRSYEQYF.

V gene TRBV5-1 combines with J gene TRBJ2-3; perhaps TRBD2 as D (6 bases). The V end was cut by 0 bases, the J end by 4 bases, with 12 bases between. Germline CDR1 reads SGHRS; CDR2 reads YFSETQ. The CDR3 runs to 15 residues. The CDR3 DNA is TGCGCCAGCAGCTTGGGTGTGGGGGGACCAGATACGCAGTATTTT. Translating gives CASSLGVGGPDTQYF.

This rearrangement joins TRBV6-5 to TRBJ2-7; D might be TRBD1 (6 bases). The CDR3 sequence is 13 residues long. CDR1 and CDR2 (germline): MNHEY, SVGAGI. The V and J ends lost 7 bases and 0 bases respectively, with 10 bases between them. DNA of the CDR3: TGTGCCAGCAATACAGGGACCTCCTACGAGCAGTACTTC. This translates into CASNTGTSYEQYF.

This chain uses TRBV7-2 with TRBJ1-1; TRBD1 matches at 9 bases. The CDR3 extends over 17 amino acids. The ends lost 5 bases at V and 2 bases at J; junction bases unmatched: 12. Germline loops: CDR1 SGHTA, CDR2 FQGNSA. The CDR3: CASSHRGRGSFNTEAFF. The CDR3 DNA is TGTGCCAGCAGCCACAGGGGGCGTGGGTCTTTTAACACTGAAGCTTTCTTT.

The chain joins TRBV18 to TRBJ2-7; D remains ambiguous. This CDR3 is 13 amino acids long. Trimming shortened V by 6 bases and J by 4 bases, and 13 bases separated the two germline ends. Germline CDR1 is KGHSH and CDR2 is LQKENI. The CDR3: CASSPTTGYEQYF. The CDR3 DNA follows: TGTGCCAGCTCCCCTACGACTGGATACGAGCAGTACTTC.

This clone was observed a handful of times. This chain connects TRBV2 to TRBJ2-3; D call uncertain. The CDR3 runs to 14 residues. Looked up from germline, CDR1 is SNHLY and CDR2 is FYNNEI. V lost 4 bases and J 4 bases, leaving 12 bases between the germline ends. CDR3 coding DNA: TGTGCCAGCAGTGTTTCATATTCCGCAGATACGCAGTATTTT. Translation: CASSVSYSADTQYF.

This clone came up a few times. V usage is TRBV27 and J usage is TRBJ2-2; the D is unclear. V shed 6 bases and J shed 0 bases, with 17 bases lying between them. The CDR3 totals 17 residues. CDR1 is MNHEY, CDR2 SMNVEV, per germline (reference sequence). The CDR3 here is CASSLMELLANTGELFF. The CDR3 region has the DNA TGTGCCAGCAGCTTAATGGAGCTGCTCGCGAACACCGGGGAGCTGTTTTTT.

This clone was seen a handful of times. The gene calls are TRBV7-2 and TRBJ1-5; 10 nucleotides agree with TRBD1. The V segment lost 3 bases and the J segment 7 bases; nucleotides outside the gene matches: 3. CDR3 size: 14 residues. CDR1 and CDR2 from the germline V gene are SGHTA and FQGNSA. The CDR3 spells CASSFGQGGQPQHF. Written as DNA, the CDR3 is TGTGCCAGCAGCTTTGGACAGGGGGGGCAGCCCCAGCATTTT.

This chain uses TRBV7-2 with TRBJ2-7, with D tentatively TRBD2 (6 bases). V was clipped by 2 bases and J by 4 bases, with 12 bases between them. The CDR3 loop spans 14 amino acids. Germline CDR1 reads SGHTA; CDR2 reads FQGNSA. The CDR3: CASSLYGGTYEQYF. DNA of the CDR3: TGTGCCAGCAGCTTATACGGAGGGACGTACGAGCAGTACTTC.

This clone was recorded a few times. The chain links TRBV6-5 to TRBJ1-2; D is unresolved. Per the germline V gene, CDR1 is MNHEY and CDR2 is SVGAGI. With 6 bases removed from V and 5 bases from J, the gap between germline ends came to 10 bases. This CDR3 spans 12 amino acids. CDR3 amino acids: CASSLTDYGYTF. CDR3 nucleotide sequence: TGTGCCAGCAGCTTAACAGATTATGGCTACACCTTC.

This clone was observed a few times. The chain employs TRBV29-1 and TRBJ2-7, with a tentative D call TRBD1 (5 bases). Per germline, CDR1 SQVTM and CDR2 ANQGSEA. V was shortened by 6 bases and J by 3 bases, with 21 bases between the two germline ends. The CDR3 has 15 residues. The CDR3: CSVGKNAGFHYEQYF. The CDR3 nucleotides are TGCAGCGTAGGAAAGAATGCAGGGTTTCACTACGAGCAGTACTTC.

About this clone itself: Within the sample, other DNA sequences also encode this same CDR3. The CDR3 sequence: CASSVSGNTIYF. For the CDR3, the DNA is TGTGCCAGCAGCGTTTCTGGAAACACCATATATTTT. The V call is TRBV9, the J call TRBJ1-3; unclear D gene. The CDR3 runs 12 residues. Trimming removed 2 bases at V and 1 base at J, with 1 base between. Looked up from germline, CDR1 is SGDLS and CDR2 is YYNGEE.

This clone was observed a few times. The V call is TRBV11-1, the J call TRBJ2-7, with 7 bases that match TRBD1. Trimming cost V 5 bases and J 4 bases; bases outside gene matches: 2. CDR1 SGHAT and CDR2 FQDESV come from the germline V gene (reference sequence). This CDR3 contains 12 residues. The chain's CDR3 is CASSPGQYEQYF. For the CDR3, the DNA is TGTGCCAGCAGCCCGGGACAGTACGAGCAGTACTTC.

This clone was seen a few times. The V and J genes are TRBV19 and TRBJ2-1; D may be TRBD1 (6 bases). The germline V gene has CDR1 LNHDA and CDR2 SQIVND (reference sequence). The V end was cut by 3 bases, the J end by 8 bases, with 17 bases between. This CDR3 has 15 amino acids. CDR3 amino acids: CASSIRTVGIDEQFF. The CDR3 DNA follows: TGTGCCAGTAGTATCCGGACAGTGGGGATCGATGAGCAGTTCTTC.

V usage is TRBV25-1 and J usage is TRBJ1-1, with D hard to call. Per the germline V gene, CDR1 is MGHDK and CDR2 is SYGVNS. V was clipped by 5 bases and J by 0 bases, with 7 bases between them. This CDR3 is 13 amino acids long. The CDR3 DNA follows: TGTGCCAGCAGTTTTACAGTGAACACTGAAGCTTTCTTT. Encoded protein: CASSFTVNTEAFF.

V is TRBV4-3 and J is TRBJ2-1; TRBD2 matches 8 bases. The V gene end was trimmed by 0 bases and the J gene end by 4 bases; junction bases not matched to a gene: 8. The CDR3 consists of 17 residues. Germline loops: CDR1 LGHNA, CDR2 YSLEER. As DNA, the CDR3 is TGCGCCAGCAGCCAAGATCTCTCCGGGAGGGGTTACAATGAGCAGTTCTTC. Its protein is CASSQDLSGRGYNEQFF.

V and J are TRBV27 and TRBJ2-1; D not certain. This CDR3 is built from 14 residues. Trimming left V 3 bases short and J 9 bases short, with 15 bases between. CDR1 and CDR2 (germline): MNHEY, SMNVEV (reference sequence). The CDR3 loop reads CASSFGRPVGEQFF. DNA for the CDR3: TGTGCCAGCAGTTTCGGGCGGCCCGTGGGTGAGCAGTTCTTC.

This clone was counted a few times. The V gene is TRBV29-1, the J gene TRBJ1-4, with 7 bases matching TRBD1. The CDR3 is 13 residues long. Looked up from germline, CDR1 is SQVTM and CDR2 is ANQGSEA. The V segment lost 1 base and the J segment 8 bases; nucleotides outside the gene matches: 4. The CDR3 reads CSVEATGKEKLFF. Here the CDR3 DNA reads TGCAGCGTTGAAGCGACAGGGAAAGAAAAACTGTTTTTT.